Detailed here is one TCR beta chain. The antigen it recognizes is unknown. The sample holds no much larger clone one base away, and base qualities are not on file. This sample was included in a study of blood T cell repertoires in COVID-19 (dated by TCRdb to 2019 to 2021). Some background on the complete study: Collaborator samples came from the United States, Italy and Spain and covered acute and convalescent phases of COVID-19. The material from the prospective study consisted of cDNA or gDNA derived from T cells, B-cell-depleted T cells, or PBMCs. Subjects who had been exposed to COVID-19, were actively infected with it, or had recovered from it provided the deeply sampled blood TCRbeta repertoires that made up the dataset. The repertoires were released in a freely available public database meant as a resource for research on the immune response to SARS-CoV-2. Samples came from the ongoing ImmuneRACE study (first 160 participants) plus 1,254 subjects from 6 global collaborators. Nearly every sample came with metadata listing a de-identified subject ID, COVID-19 status, age in years and sex. Where available, HLA class I and class II types were obtained from metadata supplied by the sample provider rather than from assay-based typing.

The immunoSEQ Assay, a bias-controlled multiplex PCR, was used to amplify TCRbeta CDR3 regions from genomic DNA. Processing in the source paper ran as follows. The number of nucleated cells in each sample was estimated by amplification of reference gene primers within the assay. Sequence reads were collapsed and filtered to measure the absolute abundance of every unique TCRbeta CDR3 rearrangement. For each sample, productive Simpson clonality was calculated by taking the square root of Simpson's diversity index across productive rearrangements. In its TCRdb copy, this immuneACCESS table keeps in-frame sequences only and misses some clones. Where compared with another copy, unresolved V genes explain less than half of these, and the others have no known cause. V, J and clone size were drawn from that table, and D and trimming were deduced from the DNA. In all, the sample holds approximately 110,000 clones, and approximately 81% of those were seen once. Of the sample, around 3.4% is held by the ten largest clones.

The investigation overall reported the following: Clinical and demographic metadata were provided uncurated, with the amount varying by source and participant.

Whole blood was collected in K2EDTA tubes by collaborating institutions according to the institutions' own protocols. For TCRbeta analysis, collaborators shipped samples in one of three forms: frozen whole blood, isolated PBMCs, or DNA extracted from either of those sample types. The germline V gene (reference sequence) supplies CDR1 MNHEY and CDR2 SMNVEV. The CDR3 contains 15 residues, cysteine and phenylalanine counted. Just CDR3 DNA is preserved here, 45 bases in frame from base 1. Trimmed from V: 4 bases; trimmed from J: 4 bases; junction bases lacking a gene match: 6. Specimen: peripheral blood. The V and J genes are TRBV27 and TRBJ1-2; 10 middle bases align to TRBD1. The receptor's source is a man between 40 and 49 years old with acute or convalescent COVID-19. DNA sequence: TGTGCCAGCAGTTCGGGGACAGGGGAAGGCTATGGCTACACCTTC. Translation gives CASSSGTGEGYGYTF.